The 19 T cell receptor beta chains below all came from one sample that was sequenced in a study of cytomegalovirus exposure and HLA in healthy donors. With 60 Vbeta and 13 Jbeta primers, the PCR was carried out. Here immunoSEQ multiplex PCR was the method, and the copy in TCRdb shows in-frame clones only, minus some. This sample has about 180,000 clones, with approximately 72% found just once. The specimen sequenced was PBMCs. All receptors derive from a human donor in good health.

The chain has TRBV5-4 and TRBJ2-3; possible D gene TRBD2, 5 bases. Trimming removed 4 bases from V and 0 bases from J, with 9 bases in between. The germline gives CDR1 SGHNT, CDR2 YYREEE (reference sequence). The CDR3 spans 14 residues. In DNA, the CDR3 is TGTGCCAGCAGCGGAGGACTCAGCACAGATACGCAGTATTTT. Translation gives CASSGGLSTDTQYF. Together with reference TRBV5-4 and TRBJ2-3, the CDR3 gives the full variable domain: ETGVTQSPTHLIKTRGQQVTLRCSSQSGHNTVSWYQQALGQGPQFIFQYYREEENGRGNFPPRFSGLQFPNYSSELNVNALELDDSALYLCASSGGLSTDTQYFGPGTRLTVL.

This clone was found a few times. The chain recombines TRBV6-5 with TRBJ1-2, with 9 bases that match TRBD1. J was trimmed by 8 bases and V by 2 bases; bases with no gene match: 6. CDR1 and CDR2 from the germline V gene are MNHEY and SVGAGI. The CDR3 loop spans 14 amino acids. This CDR3 reads CASSYRGTGQGYTF. The CDR3 DNA reads TGTGCCAGCAGTTACCGAGGGACAGGGCAAGGCTACACCTTC.

The rearrangement uses TRBV30 and TRBJ1-1, with D tentatively TRBD1 (5 bases). The CDR3 covers 12 residues. The germline V and J ends were trimmed by 6 bases and 1 base, with 9 bases remaining between them. In germline, CDR1 is GTSNPN, CDR2 SVGIG (reference sequence). The CDR3 sequence: CACSQGNTEAFF. CDR3 nucleotide sequence: TGTGCCTGCTCGCAGGGGAACACTGAAGCTTTCTTT.

The V gene is TRBV4-1, the J gene TRBJ2-1; 11 positions match TRBD1. Germline-derived CDR1 and CDR2 are MGHRA and YSYEKL. The length of the CDR3 is 17 residues. The ends lost 0 bases at V and 7 bases at J; junction bases unmatched: 8. CDR3 nucleotides: TGCGCCAGCAGCCAAGACCCCCGGACAGGGGGCTTGAATGAGCAGTTCTTC. Protein sequence: CASSQDPRTGGLNEQFF.

This rearrangement joins TRBV7-8 to TRBJ1-2; TRBD1 agrees at 9 bases. J gave up 8 bases and V 6 bases, and 13 bases lay outside the gene matches. This CDR3 is 15 amino acids long. CDR1 and CDR2 from the germline V gene are SGHVS and FQNEAQ. The CDR3 sequence is CASSYSGTGSLGYTF. Written as DNA, the CDR3 is TGTGCCAGCAGTTATTCCGGGACAGGGAGTCTGGGCTACACCTTC.

The chain joins TRBV5-4 to TRBJ1-1; TRBD1 agrees at 8 bases. Looked up from germline, CDR1 is SGHNT and CDR2 is YYREEE (reference sequence). V was pared by 1 base and J by 4 bases, with 6 bases of the junction left unmatched. The length of the CDR3 is 15 residues. CDR3 nucleotides: TGTGCCAGCAGCTTGCCACAGGGGGTTAGCACTGAAGCTTTCTTT. It is translated as CASSLPQGVSTEAFF.

This clone turned up a few times. J is TRBJ1-2 and V is TRBV6-5; D is unclear. CDR3 size: 15 residues. Between the trimmed V and J ends, which lost 0 bases and 1 base, there was a span of 9 bases. Germline-derived CDR1 and CDR2 are MNHEY and SVGAGI. The CDR3 protein is CASSYSFSLNYGYTF. CDR3 in DNA: TGTGCCAGCAGTTACTCGTTCAGTCTTAACTATGGCTACACCTTC.

The J gene is TRBJ2-1, the V gene TRBV19; 9 nucleotides line up with TRBD1. In germline, CDR1 is LNHDA, CDR2 SQIVND (reference sequence). The CDR3 spans 15 residues. The V gene end was trimmed by 3 bases and the J gene end by 4 bases; junction bases not matched to a gene: 4. The CDR3 spells CASSMGTGRYNEQFF. CDR3 bases: TGTGCCAGTAGTATGGGGACAGGGAGGTACAATGAGCAGTTCTTC.

V and J are TRBV7-9 and TRBJ1-4, with a weak D call TRBD1 (5 bases). The V end was cut by 5 bases, the J end by 8 bases, with 18 bases between. CDR3 size: 15 residues. The V gene's germline CDR1 is SEHNR and CDR2 FQNEAQ (reference sequence). This CDR3 reads CASSPSPQGREKLFF. The CDR3 coding sequence is TGTGCCAGCAGCCCCTCGCCGCAGGGCAGAGAAAAACTGTTTTTT.

This rearrangement joins TRBV9 to TRBJ1-2; 8 nucleotides agree with TRBD1. V shed 2 bases and J 2 bases; nucleotides not matched to a gene: 2. From germline, CDR1 is SGDLS and CDR2 YYNGEE. CDR3 length: 14 amino acids. The CDR3 DNA follows: TGTGCCAGCAGCGTGACAGGGGAGAACTATGGCTACACCTTC. Its protein is CASSVTGENYGYTF.

This sequence joins TRBV7-9 and TRBJ1-6; D perhaps matches TRBD1 (6 bases). V dropped 0 bases and J dropped 5 bases, with 14 bases sitting between them. Germline CDR1 is SEHNR and CDR2 is FQNEAQ (reference sequence). The CDR3 contains 17 residues. As DNA, the CDR3 is TGTGCCAGCAGCTTAGCGATAGCGACAGGAGATAATTCACCCCTCCACTTT. Translated: CASSLAIATGDNSPLHF. Drawing the rest from reference TRBV7-9 and TRBJ1-6, the complete variable domain is DTGVSQNPRHKITKRGQNVTFRCDPISEHNRLYWYRQTLGQGPEFLTYFQNEAQLEKSRLLSDRFSAERPKGSFSTLEIQRTEQGDSAMYLCASSLAIATGDNSPLHFGNGTRLTVT.

V and J are TRBV4-1 and TRBJ2-3, with a tentative D call TRBD2 (5 bases). Germline lookup yields CDR1 MGHRA and CDR2 YSYEKL. CDR3 length: 15 amino acids. The V end was cut by 6 bases, the J end by 4 bases, with 17 bases between. The CDR3: CASRMAGLGADTQYF. DNA for the CDR3: TGCGCCAGCAGGATGGCGGGTTTGGGAGCAGATACGCAGTATTTT.

The sample holds a few counts of this clone. V gene TRBV7-6 combines with J gene TRBJ2-7; a weak D match, TRBD1 (5 bases). Per germline, CDR1 SGHVS and CDR2 FNYEAQ. Trimming took 1 base from V and 5 from J, leaving 9 bases between them. The CDR3 extends over 13 amino acids. The CDR3 DNA sequence: TGTGCCAGCAGCTTAGGGGGCGTCAACGAGCAGTACTTC. As protein: CASSLGGVNEQYF.

The chain carries TRBV5-1 and TRBJ1-1, with D possibly matching TRBD1 (5 bases). The CDR3 is made up of 17 amino acids. V gave up 4 bases and J gave up 1 base, with 20 bases separating them. Germline CDR1 and CDR2: SGHRS and YFSETQ. The CDR3 reads CASSTITPGEPNTEAFF. In DNA, the CDR3 is TGCGCCAGCAGCACCATAACCCCGGGGGAGCCGAACACTGAAGCTTTCTTT.

The rearrangement links TRBV7-3 to TRBJ2-5, with TRBD2 matching over 9 bases. The V gene's germline CDR1 is SGHTA and CDR2 FQGTGA. The V and J ends lost 5 bases and 2 bases, in that order; junction bases with no gene match: 6. The CDR3 extends over 15 amino acids. CDR3 nucleotides: TGTGCCAGCAGCCCCCTTAGCGGGGGTCAAGAGACCCAGTACTTC. Translation: CASSPLSGGQETQYF.

This clone was observed once. This chain's CDR3 is CAWSVLANQPQHF. The CDR3 DNA sequence: TGTGCCTGGAGTGTACTTGCCAATCAGCCCCAGCATTTT. The gene calls are TRBV30 and TRBJ1-5, with D unresolved. Germline loops: CDR1 GTSNPN, CDR2 SVGIG (reference sequence). This CDR3 has 13 amino acids. V lost 0 bases to trimming and J lost 3 bases, with 6 bases between them.

The chain couples TRBV11-2 to TRBJ1-5; no reliable D call. The CDR3 spans 16 residues. V lost 5 bases to trimming and J lost 6 bases, with 20 bases between them. Germline CDR1 is SGHAT and CDR2 is FQNNGV. The CDR3 sequence is CASSLSLRREGQPQHF. In nucleotides, the CDR3 is TGTGCCAGCAGCCTGTCCCTCAGGAGGGAGGGTCAGCCCCAGCATTTT. Together with reference TRBV11-2 and TRBJ1-5, the CDR3 gives the full variable domain: EAGVAQSPRYKIIEKRQSVAFWCNPISGHATLYWYQQILGQGPKLLIQFQNNGVVDDSQLPKDRFSAERLKGVDSTLKIQPAKLEDSAVYLCASSLSLRREGQPQHFGDGTRLSIL.

This chain joins TRBV7-8 and TRBJ2-6; D ambiguous. In germline, CDR1 is SGHVS, CDR2 FQNEAQ. The CDR3 length is 14 residues. V was clipped by 5 bases and J by 0 bases, with 5 bases between them. For the CDR3, the DNA is TGTGCCAGCAGCCGTTACTCTGGGGCCAACGTCCTGACTTTC. Its translation: CASSRYSGANVLTF.

The chain joins TRBV6-5 to TRBJ2-3, with 9 bases aligning to TRBD1. This CDR3 is built from 14 residues. CDR1 is MNHEY, CDR2 SVGAGI, per germline. With V trimmed by 8 bases and J by 3 bases, 6 bases remained unmatched. The CDR3 nucleotides read TGTGCCAGCGTTACCGGGACAGGGACAGATACGCAGTATTTT. This gives the protein CASVTGTGTDTQYF.